The TCR beta chain under discussion was sequenced for a study of PD-1 blockade in classical Hodgkin lymphoma. This clone was observed once. Here immunoSEQ multiplex PCR was the method, and the copy in TCRdb shows in-frame clones only, minus some. The top ten hold around 20% of the sample, which has more than 85,000 clones, more than 70% seen once. CDR1 and CDR2 (germline): MNHEY, SVGAGI. The CDR3 spans 14 residues. V was pared by 6 bases and J by 5 bases, with 14 bases between. Indicated time point: cycle 4 day 1 (C4D1), after about 6 weeks of nivolumab. All patients relapsed after autologous stem cell transplantation, and brentuximab vedotin exposure varied.

The source material was peripheral blood mononuclear cells (PBMCs), sampled before the fourth cycle of nivolumab. The chain links TRBV6-5 to TRBJ1-5; no clear D gene. The source of this sequence is a human donor with classical Hodgkin lymphoma. The CDR3 DNA reads TGTGCCAGCAGCCCTAGGTCCTCGTATCAGCCCCAGCATTTT. Translation gives CASSPRSSYQPQHF.